The 32 T cell receptor beta chains reported below all come from one sample, sequenced in a study of blood T cell repertoires in COVID-19. TCRdb's copy holds only in-frame clones and misses some; the assay was immunoSEQ multiplex PCR. The table records tens of thousands of clones, around two thirds of them present only once. The specimen sequenced was peripheral blood. Every receptor here comes from a man in his 70s with COVID-19, enrolled during active disease.

The chain links TRBV5-1 to TRBJ1-3, with D tentatively TRBD1 (5 bases). The CDR3 is 18 residues long. V lost 1 base to trimming and J lost 4 bases, with 21 bases between them. CDR1 is SGHRS and CDR2 is YFSETQ in the germline V gene. CDR3 sequence: CASSLQGSLSLGGNTIYF. The DNA of the CDR3 is TGCGCCAGCAGCTTGCAGGGATCCCTCTCTCTCGGGGGAAACACCATATATTTT.

This rearrangement joins TRBV24-1 to TRBJ1-5; D might be TRBD1 (5 bases). V was pared by 8 bases and J by 2 bases, with 9 bases between. Germline lookup yields CDR1 KGHDR and CDR2 SFDVKD. The CDR3 loop spans 13 amino acids. In DNA, the CDR3 is TGTGCCACCATTCAGGGTGGCAATCAGCCCCAGCATTTT. Its translation is CATIQGGNQPQHF.

The V call is TRBV7-2, the J call TRBJ2-1; 10 bases align to TRBD2. V shed 2 bases, J shed 7 bases, and the junction held 5 bases outside the gene matches. There are 15 residues in the CDR3. Germline V gene lookup returns CDR1 SGHTA and CDR2 FQGNSA. For the CDR3, the DNA is TGTGCCAGCAGCTTAATTAGCGGGAGGTCAAATGAGCAGTTCTTC. Protein product: CASSLISGRSNEQFF.

The V call is TRBV3-1 (or the pseudogene TRBV3-2), the J call TRBJ1-2, with D possibly TRBD1 on 6 matching bases. Trimming stripped 4 bases from V and 6 bases from J, with 12 bases between. There are 13 residues in the CDR3. CDR1 LGHDT and CDR2 YNNKEL come from the germline V gene (reference sequence). CDR3 sequence (DNA): TGTGCCAGCAGCCTTACAGGGTTAAATGGCTACACCTTC. It translates to CASSLTGLNGYTF.

This clone was seen a handful of times. This chain links TRBV7-9 with TRBJ2-2; D may be TRBD1 (5 bases). The V gene lost 6 bases and the J gene lost 7 bases, with 12 bases spanning the gap. CDR1 is SEHNR and CDR2 is FQNEAQ in the germline V gene (reference sequence). The CDR3 is 13 residues long. The CDR3 reads CASRTQGNGELFF. The DNA of the CDR3 is TGTGCCAGCAGAACGCAGGGTAACGGGGAGCTGTTTTTT.

A remark on this clone: At one of its ends the junction is not consistent with the germline gene, which may arise from a read error. V is TRBV7-7 and J is TRBJ2-3; 7 nucleotides line up with TRBD2. This CDR3 region has 15 residues. In germline, CDR1 is SSHAT, CDR2 FNYEAQ (reference sequence). CDR3 sequence reads: CASSLTSASTDTQYF. As DNA, the CDR3 is TGTGCTAGCAGCTTAACTAGCGCTAGCACAGATACGCAGTATTTT. The full variable domain, in which reference TRBV7-7 and TRBJ2-3 provide the parts outside the CDR3, is GAGVSQSPRYKVTKRGQDVTLRCDPISSHATLYWYQQALGQGPEFLTYFNYEAQPDKSGLPSDRFSAERPEGSISTLTIQRTEQRDSAMYRCASSLTSASTDTQYFGPGTRLTVL.

This rearrangement joins TRBV11-1 to TRBJ2-5, with 10 positions matching TRBD2. V dropped 4 bases and J dropped 3; count of bases not matched to a gene: 5. Germline V lookup: CDR1 SGHAT, CDR2 FQDESV (reference sequence). The CDR3 contains 15 residues. The CDR3 nucleotides are TGTGCCAGCAGCTCTCGGACTAGCGGAAAAGAGACCCAGTACTTC. Encoded protein: CASSSRTSGKETQYF.

This chain uses TRBV6-6 with TRBJ1-1; possibly TRBD1 for D (5 bases). CDR1 MNHNY and CDR2 SVGAGI come from the germline V gene (reference sequence). V lost 2 bases to trimming and J lost 6 bases, with 10 bases between them. There are 13 residues in the CDR3. CDR3 DNA sequence: TGTGCCAGCAGTTACAATTGGGGGGCTGAAGCTTTCTTT. It is translated as CASSYNWGAEAFF.

V usage is TRBV28 and J usage is TRBJ2-2, with 8 positions matching TRBD1. Germline CDR1 is MDHEN and CDR2 is SYDVKM. The CDR3 length is 17 residues. After removal of 6 bases from V and 3 bases from J, the junction contained 12 bases not matched to a gene. CDR3 sequence: CASRRRLRGPDTGELFF. The CDR3 DNA reads as TGTGCCAGCAGACGTCGACTCAGGGGGCCCGACACCGGGGAGCTGTTTTTT.

The gene calls are TRBV5-1 and TRBJ2-3; the match to TRBD2 covers 8 bases. With V trimmed by 4 bases and J by 1 base, 5 bases remained unmatched. The CDR3 covers 15 residues. The germline V gene has CDR1 SGHRS and CDR2 YFSETQ. The CDR3 protein is CASSRTSRRTDTQYF. The CDR3 coding sequence is TGCGCCAGCAGCAGGACTAGCAGGCGCACAGATACGCAGTATTTT.

This clone was seen more than once but under ten times. The chain carries TRBV4-1 and TRBJ1-5; D perhaps matches TRBD1 (6 bases). This CDR3 spans 15 amino acids. V lost 1 base to trimming and J lost 6 bases, with 13 bases between them. Germline V lookup: CDR1 MGHRA, CDR2 YSYEKL. The CDR3 sequence is CASSQGRGGGQPQHF. The CDR3, as DNA: TGCGCCAGCAGCCAAGGCCGGGGGGGCGGTCAGCCCCAGCATTTT.

This chain joins TRBV9 and TRBJ2-7; 13 positions agree with TRBD2. Trimming removed 4 bases from V and 3 bases from J; junction bases left unmatched: 7. CDR3 length: 16 residues. Germline V gene lookup returns CDR1 SGDLS and CDR2 YYNGEE. CDR3 sequence: CASSPRGLAGNYEQYF. CDR3 nucleotide sequence: TGTGCCAGCAGCCCTCGGGGACTAGCGGGAAACTACGAGCAGTACTTC.

The V call is TRBV7-8, the J call TRBJ1-1; D is undetermined. V gave up 2 bases and J gave up 10 bases, with 14 bases separating them. Germline V lookup: CDR1 SGHVS, CDR2 FQNEAQ. The CDR3 is made up of 13 amino acids. The CDR3 sequence: CASSLMDVGSAFF. The DNA of the CDR3 is TGTGCCAGCAGCTTAATGGATGTCGGGTCAGCTTTCTTT.

The chain combines TRBV28 with TRBJ1-2; 10 bases match TRBD1. The CDR3 contains 14 residues. Germline V gene data show CDR1 as MDHEN and CDR2 as SYDVKM. V lost 5 bases to trimming and J lost 4 bases; unmatched junction nucleotides: 4. CDR3 DNA sequence: TGTGCCAGCAGTGCCGGGACAGGGGTCTATGGCTACACCTTC. Encoded protein: CASSAGTGVYGYTF.

The genes are TRBV6-5 and TRBJ2-1; 9 nucleotides match TRBD1. V shed 1 base, J shed 7 bases, and the junction held 8 bases outside the gene matches. The CDR3 has 16 residues. CDR1 MNHEY and CDR2 SVGAGI come from the germline V gene. CDR3 region: CASSYYHGQGRNEQFF. In DNA form, the CDR3 reads TGTGCCAGCAGTTACTACCACGGACAGGGGAGGAATGAGCAGTTCTTC.

The chain employs TRBV7-3 and TRBJ2-1; D is unclear. The CDR3 has 13 residues. V lost 1 base and J 5 bases, leaving 6 bases between the germline ends. Per the germline V gene, CDR1 is SGHTA and CDR2 is FQGTGA. CDR3 bases: TGTGCCAGCAGCTTAAACAGAGACAATGAGCAGTTCTTC. Protein sequence: CASSLNRDNEQFF.

This chain uses TRBV5-6 with TRBJ2-1, with a possible D match to TRBD1 (7 bases). Trimming left V 0 bases short and J 6 bases short, with 10 bases between. Germline CDR1 and CDR2: SGHDT and YYEEEE. The CDR3 extends over 14 amino acids. CDR3 residues: CASSLGQGGNEQFF. In DNA, the CDR3 is TGTGCCAGCAGCTTGGGACAGGGAGGCAATGAGCAGTTCTTC.

This chain's CDR3 is CASSLVRANTEAFF. For the CDR3, the DNA is TGTGCCAGCAGCTTAGTTCGAGCGAACACTGAAGCTTTCTTT. The chain couples TRBV7-2 to TRBJ1-1; D is ambiguous. The CDR3 sequence is 14 residues long. The V gene's germline CDR1 is SGHTA and CDR2 FQGNSA. The ends were cut back, 1 base at V and 1 base at J, with 7 bases in the middle.

This clone was seen just once. The chain uses TRBV27 and TRBJ2-7; 7 positions match TRBD1. V shed 7 bases and J 3 bases; nucleotides not matched to a gene: 9. The CDR3 consists of 14 residues. Germline lookup yields CDR1 MNHEY and CDR2 SMNVEV (reference sequence). CDR3 amino acids: CASKPGQSNYEQYF. CDR3 DNA: TGTGCCAGCAAACCGGGACAGAGTAACTACGAGCAGTACTTC.

The chain combines TRBV9 with TRBJ2-6, with D tentatively TRBD1 (6 bases). Trimming left V 9 bases short and J 0 bases short, with 13 bases between. The CDR3 contains 15 residues. Germline V gene data show CDR1 as SGDLS and CDR2 as YYNGEE. The CDR3 region has the DNA TGTGCCACCGCAGGACAGACCTCTGGGGCCAACGTCCTGACTTTC. Protein product: CATAGQTSGANVLTF.

This sequence joins TRBV20-1 and TRBJ2-1, with a weak D call TRBD1 (5 bases). Trimming took 3 bases from V and 8 from J, leaving 8 bases between them. Germline CDR1 reads DFQATT; CDR2 reads SNEGSKA (reference sequence). The CDR3 totals 11 residues. The CDR3 here is CSASRVDEQFF. The CDR3 coding sequence is TGCAGTGCTAGCAGGGTGGATGAGCAGTTCTTC.

The genes are TRBV6-5 and TRBJ2-6; D not certain. The CDR3 extends over 15 amino acids. CDR1 MNHEY and CDR2 SVGAGI come from the germline V gene. Trimming removed 1 base from V and 2 bases from J, with 6 bases in between. CDR3 region: CASSYLAAGANVLTF. CDR3 coding DNA: TGTGCCAGCAGTTACTTGGCGGCTGGGGCCAACGTCCTGACTTTC.

The genes are TRBV4-3 and TRBJ2-6, with a tentative D call TRBD2 (5 bases). The CDR3 extends over 17 amino acids. Germline-derived CDR1 and CDR2 are LGHNA and YSLEER. V shed 7 bases and J shed 1 base, with 17 bases lying between them. CDR3 sequence (DNA): TGCGCCAGCACCAAGACAAAACGGGGATCTGGGGCCAACGTCCTGACTTTC. Translation gives CASTKTKRGSGANVLTF.

This chain links TRBV9 with TRBJ1-2; perhaps TRBD1 as D (6 bases). Trimming took off 3 bases at V and 3 bases at J, with 18 bases between the two ends. Germline lookup yields CDR1 SGDLS and CDR2 YYNGEE. The CDR3 has 16 residues. Here the CDR3 DNA reads TGTGCCAGCAGCGCGGAAACAGGGACTACAGACTATGGCTACACCTTC. Its protein product is CASSAETGTTDYGYTF.

This sequence joins TRBV19 and TRBJ2-1; D possibly corresponds to TRBD1 (6 bases). The germline V gene has CDR1 LNHDA and CDR2 SQIVND (reference sequence). The CDR3 consists of 15 residues. V dropped 0 bases and J dropped 4 bases, with 10 bases sitting between them. The CDR3 DNA reads TGTGCCAGTAGTATAGACCAGGGACATTACAATGAGCAGTTCTTC. Amino acids: CASSIDQGHYNEQFF. Variable domain in full (rest from reference TRBV19 and TRBJ2-1): DGGITQSPKYLFRKEGQNVTLSCEQNLNHDAMYWYRQDPGQGLRLIYYSQIVNDFQKGDIAEGYSVSREKKESFPLTVTSAQKNPTAFYLCASSIDQGHYNEQFFGPGTRLTVL.

The gene calls are TRBV6-6 and TRBJ1-1; D uncertain. This CDR3 has 13 amino acids. The V end lost 11 bases, the J end lost 4 bases, and 17 bases lay between the germline ends. Germline loops: CDR1 MNHNY, CDR2 SVGAGI (reference sequence). CDR3 sequence: CAPCPSRVTEAFF. CDR3 DNA sequence: TGTGCCCCATGCCCCTCGAGGGTCACTGAAGCTTTCTTT.

The rearrangement links TRBV10-2 to TRBJ2-6; D gene uncertain. Germline V gene lookup returns CDR1 WSHSY and CDR2 SAAADI. CDR3 length equals 13 residues. Deletions cut 7 bases from V and 2 bases from J, with 6 bases between. CDR3 loop: CASTLTGANVLTF. As DNA, the CDR3 is TGCGCCAGCACGTTAACTGGGGCCAACGTCCTGACTTTC.

V gene TRBV5-4 combines with J gene TRBJ2-5; 7 nucleotides agree with TRBD2. The V gene end was trimmed by 4 bases and the J gene end by 6 bases; junction bases not matched to a gene: 9. CDR1 and CDR2 (germline): SGHNT, YYREEE (reference sequence). CDR3 length: 14 amino acids. The CDR3 coding sequence is TGTGCCAGCAGCACTACCGGGACTACTCAGACCCAGTACTTC. This encodes CASSTTGTTQTQYF.

In this sample, this clone turned up a few times. V usage is TRBV11-3 and J usage is TRBJ2-5, with TRBD2 as a possible D gene (6 bases). Germline CDR1 and CDR2: SGHNT and YENEEA. The CDR3 loop spans 14 amino acids. V shed 5 bases and J shed 6 bases, with 16 bases lying between them. The CDR3 nucleotides are TGTGCCAGCAGCGAGGCGGGGCACGATCAGACCCAGTACTTC. Translation: CASSEAGHDQTQYF.

The chain employs TRBV29-1 and TRBJ1-6; 8 bases agree with TRBD1. The germline V gene has CDR1 SQVTM and CDR2 ANQGSEA. V dropped 6 bases and J dropped 7; count of bases not matched to a gene: 5. The CDR3 contains 13 residues. In nucleotides, the CDR3 is TGCAGCGTAGGGGACAGGACAAATTCACCCCTCCACTTT. Its translation is CSVGDRTNSPLHF.

V gene TRBV2 combines with J gene TRBJ2-5, with D tentatively TRBD1 (6 bases). CDR1 and CDR2 (germline): SNHLY, FYNNEI. V was trimmed by 2 bases and J by 1 base, leaving 8 bases between them. The CDR3 extends over 14 amino acids. CDR3 sequence reads: CASSEQGPQETQYF. CDR3 nucleotides: TGTGCCAGCAGTGAACAGGGGCCCCAAGAGACCCAGTACTTC. Full variable domain (missing parts from reference TRBV2 and TRBJ2-5): EPEVTQTPSHQVTQMGQEVILRCVPISNHLYFYWYRQILGQKVEFLVSFYNNEISEKSEIFDDQFSVERPDGSNFTLKIRSTKLEDSAMYFCASSEQGPQETQYFGPGTRLLVL.

This clone was observed once. The rearrangement joins TRBV19 to TRBJ1-5, with D maybe TRBD1 (5 bases). V dropped 7 bases and J dropped 4 bases, with 11 bases sitting between them. The CDR3 is 13 amino acids. The germline gives CDR1 LNHDA, CDR2 SQIVND (reference sequence). CDR3 nucleotides: TGTGCCAGTAAAAACAGGAGTAATCAGCCCCAGCATTTT. It translates to CASKNRSNQPQHF.